This T cell receptor (beta chain) is drawn from a study of CD8 T cells in ankylosing spondylitis. Overall study results and limits: From matched ankylosing spondylitis synovial fluid, disease-linked clones were reportedly recovered at significantly enriched levels. A TCR beta motif made of several highly homologous variants seemed typical of ankylosing spondylitis blood.

CDR3 length: 12 residues. The germline V and J ends were trimmed by 7 bases and 3 bases, with 12 bases remaining between them. Germline lookup yields CDR1 DFQATT and CDR2 SNEGSKA (reference sequence). As to this clonotype: The antigen is not known.

The TCR beta libraries were generated through quantitative 5'-RACE incorporating molecular barcodes. TCRdb re-called the 5' RACE reads with MiXCR, one entry per CDR3 protein. This table has some 800,000 distinct CDR3 sequences, approximately 12% appearing once. Sequenced sample: blood, either unsorted or a sorted T cell fraction (not recorded which). This receptor was taken from a male donor with ankylosing spondylitis. This chain links TRBV20-1 with TRBJ2-5; D tentatively fits TRBD1 or TRBD2 (5 bases each). The CDR3 DNA is TGCAGTGGCTGGGGGAGAGAAGAGACCCAGTACTTC. Translation gives CSGWGREETQYF.